Listed below are T cell receptor beta chains from one sample, sequenced in a study of cytomegalovirus exposure and HLA in healthy donors. The repertoire was sequenced with immunoSEQ multiplex PCR; TCRdb's copy has only in-frame clones and lacks some. The table has 130,000 to 150,000 clones, almost 85% seen once. The sample consisted of PBMCs. Source of these receptors: a young man in good health and CMV-seropositive. The CDR3 runs from the conserved cysteine through the conserved F or W. D genes are given only for firm matches. Clone size appears in some rows only: once, few, many, or a class for an expanded clone.

CDR3nt	CDR3aa	v_gene	j_gene	abundance	d_gene
TGTGCCAGCAGTTTATATAGTCGTGTGGCGGGCAATCAGCCCCAGCATTTT	CASSLYSRVAGNQPQHF	TRBV27	TRBJ1-5	.	.
TGTGCCAGCTCCCCCGCAGGACGGCTAGCGGGGGTGAACACCGGGGAGCTGTTTTTT	CASSPAGRLAGVNTGELFF	TRBV18	TRBJ2-2	.	TRBD2
TGTGCCAGCAGCCCGGGAGCCCCCGGCACCGGGGAGCTGTTTTTT	CASSPGAPGTGELFF	TRBV28	TRBJ2-2	once	.
TGCGCCAGCAGCCAAGTGAGGGGGGGCATCACGGTCACTGAAGCTTTCTTT	CASSQVRGGITVTEAFF	TRBV4-1	TRBJ1-1	once	.
TGCGCCAGCAGCCAAGACTCAGGGGGCCTCGCTCCGTATTTT	CASSQDSGGLAPYF	TRBV4-1	TRBJ2-3	.	TRBD1
TGTGCCAGCAGCTTGGGAACAGGGGCGTCGACCACTGAAGCTTTCTTT	CASSLGTGASTTEAFF	TRBV5-8	TRBJ1-1	once	TRBD1
TGTGCCAGTAGTCAGGGGGCAGACAAAAACAGTCAGTACTTC	CASSQGADKNSQYF	TRBV19	TRBJ2-4	.	TRBD1
TGTGCCAGCAGTTGGGGACTTTCCTACGAGCAGTACTTC	CASSWGLSYEQYF	TRBV27	TRBJ2-7	.	.
TGTGCCAGCAGCTCAGGGGGCTGGGATGAAAAACTGTTTTTT	CASSSGGWDEKLFF	TRBV9	TRBJ1-4	.	TRBD1
TGTGCCAGCAGTTACTCGGTTTCTCGGGTAAATGAGCAGTTCTTC	CASSYSVSRVNEQFF	TRBV6-5	TRBJ2-1	.	.
TGCGCCAGCAGCCAAGTGGGGGCGGGAGAGACCCAGTACTTC	CASSQVGAGETQYF	TRBV4-1	TRBJ2-5	.	.
TGTGCCAGCAGCTTAGCACAGGAGAACACTGAAGCTTTCTTT	CASSLAQENTEAFF	TRBV11-1	TRBJ1-1	.	.
TGTGCCAGCAGCCTTCAGGGACTAGCGGGGGACACAGATACGCAGTATTTT	CASSLQGLAGDTDTQYF	TRBV5-4	TRBJ2-3	few	TRBD2
TGCAGTGCCGGGACAGACTACGAGCAGTACTTC	CSAGTDYEQYF	TRBV20-1	TRBJ2-7	.	TRBD1
TGTGCCAGCAGTTACCCGGGACAGGGGGCCAATCAGCCCCAGCATTTT	CASSYPGQGANQPQHF	TRBV28	TRBJ1-5	.	TRBD1
TGTGCCAGCAGCCGGGGACTAGCGGACACAGATACGCAGTATTTT	CASSRGLADTDTQYF	TRBV7-9	TRBJ2-3	.	TRBD2
TGCGCCAGCAGCGCATACAGGGGGATGGAGGATGAGCAGTTCTTC	CASSAYRGMEDEQFF	TRBV5-1	TRBJ2-1	.	TRBD1
TGTGCCAGCAGCCCTGGGACTAGCGGGAGGGTCGGGGAGCTGTTTTTT	CASSPGTSGRVGELFF	TRBV5-4	TRBJ2-2	.	TRBD2
TGTGCCAGCAGCGATCTCAGGACCGGGGAGCTGTTTTTT	CASSDLRTGELFF	TRBV6-1	TRBJ2-2	.	.
TGTGCCAGTAGTCCCCGGACTAGCGCAGATACGCAGTATTTT	CASSPRTSADTQYF	TRBV19	TRBJ2-3	.	TRBD2
TGTGCCAGCCCCCTCGAGGGTTTTGGTGCCCAGCATTTT	CASPLEGFGAQHF	TRBV21-1	TRBJ1-5	.	.
TGTGCCAGTAGAAAGGGGGGGGCGGCTTCAGAGACCCAGTACTTC	CASRKGGAASETQYF	TRBV19	TRBJ2-5	once	.
TGCGCCAGCAGCCAAGATGACGCGTACGGGGGCTACACCTTC	CASSQDDAYGGYTF	TRBV4-3	TRBJ1-2	.	.
TGTGCCAGCAGCAAGGGACAGGGTACATACGAGCAGTACTTC	CASSKGQGTYEQYF	TRBV7-9	TRBJ2-7	.	TRBD1
TGTGCCAGCAGCTTACGGGGGGCCCGGAACACTGAAGCTTTCTTT	CASSLRGARNTEAFF	TRBV7-9	TRBJ1-1	.	.
TGTGCCAGCAGTGAAACCCTACAGAATCAGCCCCAGCATTTT	CASSETLQNQPQHF	TRBV2	TRBJ1-5	.	.
TGTGCCAGCTCACCACAGGTGGTAGCGGGTCGCACAGATACGCAGTATTTT	CASSPQVVAGRTDTQYF	TRBV18	TRBJ2-3	.	TRBD2
TGCAGTGCTGGACAGGGTGACTACACCTTC	CSAGQGDYTF	TRBV20-1	TRBJ1-2	few	TRBD1
TGCGCCAGCAGCCAAGGGGGGTTAGCGGGAGGCCCCTACAATGAGCAGTTCTTC	CASSQGGLAGGPYNEQFF	TRBV4-1	TRBJ2-1	.	TRBD2
TGCGCCAGCAGCTTGGGACTAGCGGGGGGGGCTAGCACAGATACGCAGTATTTT	CASSLGLAGGASTDTQYF	TRBV5-1	TRBJ2-3	once	TRBD2
TGCAGTGCTACGGGGAACGAGCAGTACTTC	CSATGNEQYF	TRBV20-1	TRBJ2-7	.	.
TGTGCCATCAGTGAAGATTTGGGGGCGAGAGAGCAGTACTTC	CAISEDLGAREQYF	TRBV10-3	TRBJ2-7	.	.
TGTGCCAGCAGTTTATTGTGGAGAGGGTTGAACACTGAAGCTTTCTTT	CASSLLWRGLNTEAFF	TRBV27	TRBJ1-1	.	.
TGTGCCAGCAGCTCTGACCCCCGGGACTACTCCTACGAGCAGTACTTC	CASSSDPRDYSYEQYF	TRBV5-4	TRBJ2-7	.	TRBD2
TGTGCCAGCAGTTTGGCCGCCAGTAACACTGAAGCTTTCTTT	CASSLAASNTEAFF	TRBV27	TRBJ1-1	.	.
TGTGCCAGTAGTATAGGACAGACTTCCTACGAGCAGTACTTC	CASSIGQTSYEQYF	TRBV19	TRBJ2-7	.	.
TGTGCCAGCAGCTTAGTGTCAGGGGTAGGCAAAAACATTCAGTACTTC	CASSLVSGVGKNIQYF	TRBV7-2	TRBJ2-4	few	.
TGTGCCAGCAGTTACTCTGGAGGGGGCTCTACGCAGTATTTT	CASSYSGGGSTQYF	TRBV6-6	TRBJ2-3	.	.
TGTGCCAGTAGTGAGGCCCTATATCTGGGAGATCCGTCTGGGGCCAACGTCCTGACTTTC	CASSEALYLGDPSGANVLTF	TRBV19	TRBJ2-6	.	.
TGTGCCAGCAGCAAGGACAGGGCCGTAGCCTACGAGCAGTACTTC	CASSKDRAVAYEQYF	TRBV5-6	TRBJ2-7	few	TRBD1
TGTGCCAGCACACCCGGGACTGAAGTCACCGGGGAGCTGTTTTTT	CASTPGTEVTGELFF	TRBV28	TRBJ2-2	once	.
TGCGCCAGCAGCTTTAGACAGGGGGATACTGAAGCTTTCTTT	CASSFRQGDTEAFF	TRBV5-1	TRBJ1-1	.	TRBD1
TGTGCCAGCAGTACCCTGGTCAGGGGGCGATTCGAGCAGTACTTC	CASSTLVRGRFEQYF	TRBV6-6	TRBJ2-7	.	TRBD1
TGTGCCAGCAGTTTCGCAGCTAGCTACGAGCAGTACTTC	CASSFAASYEQYF	TRBV27	TRBJ2-7	.	.
TGCGCCAGCAGTAAGATGGGCCTTTCTGGAAACACCATATATTTT	CASSKMGLSGNTIYF	TRBV4-1	TRBJ1-3	.	.
TGTGCCAGCAGTGGGACAGGCGATTCCTACCGTGAGCAGTTCTTC	CASSGTGDSYREQFF	TRBV28	TRBJ2-1	.	TRBD1
TGCAGCGTACGGGACACGAACACCGGGGAGCTGTTTTTT	CSVRDTNTGELFF	TRBV29-1	TRBJ2-2	.	.
TGTGCCAGCATAAGAGGGTTAGGGGAAAAACTGTTTTTT	CASIRGLGEKLFF	TRBV28	TRBJ1-4	few	.
TGTGCCAGCAGCCCGGACTTCTCTGGAAACACCATATATTTT	CASSPDFSGNTIYF	TRBV11-2	TRBJ1-3	.	.
TGTGCCAGCAGCTCGGACGGGGGTAACCCCTACAATGAGCAGTTCTTC	CASSSDGGNPYNEQFF	TRBV5-8	TRBJ2-1	.	.
TGTGCCAGCAGCGTAGGGGGGACAGGTACTCACGAGCAGTACTTC	CASSVGGTGTHEQYF	TRBV9	TRBJ2-7	.	TRBD1
TGTGCCAGCAGTTACTCAAGGGGGCAATATGGCTACACCTTC	CASSYSRGQYGYTF	TRBV6-6	TRBJ1-2	.	TRBD1
TGTGCCAGCAGCTTATCTAGCGGGAGGGCCTCTGTCACAGATACGCAGTATTTT	CASSLSSGRASVTDTQYF	TRBV7-7	TRBJ2-3	.	TRBD2
TGTGCCAGCAGATTGACAGGGGGAGGCTCCTACGAGCAGTACTTC	CASRLTGGGSYEQYF	TRBV27	TRBJ2-7	.	TRBD1
TGTAGCTCCGGACAGGCTGATGTTGGCTATGGCTACACCTTC	CSSGQADVGYGYTF	TRBV29-1	TRBJ1-2	.	TRBD1
TGTGCCAGCGGATCGGGACTTAACTACGAGCAGTACTTC	CASGSGLNYEQYF	TRBV27	TRBJ2-7	few	.
TGTGCCACCAGCCCAGGACAGGGTAACACTGAAGCTTTCTTT	CATSPGQGNTEAFF	TRBV10-3	TRBJ1-1	.	TRBD1
TGTGCCAGTAGTATCGGGAGGGGCCCAACAAATGTCCGTGAAAAACTGTTTTTT	CASSIGRGPTNVREKLFF	TRBV19	TRBJ1-4	few	.
TGTGCCAGCAGAAACAGGGGCGGGACTGAAGCTTTCTTT	CASRNRGGTEAFF	TRBV27	TRBJ1-1	.	TRBD1